These T cell receptor beta chains were read from a single sample in a study of cytomegalovirus exposure and HLA in healthy donors. TCRdb's table, derived via immunoSEQ multiplex PCR, lists solely in-frame clones and lacks some. The table records fewer than 200,000 clones, about 65% of them present only once. Material: PBMCs. The source of these receptors is a woman between 18 and 30 years old in good health and CMV-seropositive. Each CDR3 is given with its conserved first and last residue. A D gene is named only where the DNA matches it firmly. Size values are once, few and many counts, or a class for expanded clones, and some rows have none.

V gene	D gene	clone size	J gene	CDR3 protein	CDR3 DNA
TRBV7-8	TRBD2	NA	TRBJ2-7	CASSPGLGAYEQYF	TGTGCCAGCAGCCCGGGACTAGGAGCCTACGAGCAGTACTTC
TRBV27	NA	NA	TRBJ2-3	CASRMSIPPDTQYF	TGTGCCAGCAGGATGAGCATCCCTCCAGATACGCAGTATTTT
TRBV27	NA	NA	TRBJ1-5	CASSLRRDNQPQHF	TGTGCCAGCAGTCTTCGACGGGACAATCAGCCCCAGCATTTT
TRBV7-3	TRBD2	NA	TRBJ2-5	CASSPHPGLTQETQYF	TGTGCCAGCAGCCCACATCCGGGACTAACCCAAGAGACCCAGTACTTC
TRBV7-9	NA	NA	TRBJ2-7	CASSSSSGGNF	TGTGCCAGCAGCTCCTCCAGTGGGGGGAACTTC
TRBV7-2	TRBD1	NA	TRBJ2-7	CASSLTGTDYEQYF	TGTGCCAGCAGCTTAACCGGGACAGACTACGAGCAGTACTTC
TRBV11-2	NA	once	TRBJ1-1	CASSNTGRGGTEAFF	TGTGCCAGCAGCAATACAGGGAGGGGGGGCACTGAAGCTTTCTTT
TRBV5-4	NA	NA	TRBJ2-7	CASSRAPRGASYEQYF	TGTGCCAGCAGCCGAGCCCCCAGGGGCGCGTCCTACGAGCAGTACTTC
TRBV11-1	TRBD2	NA	TRBJ2-7	CASSSTSGLAGEIPYEQYF	TGTGCCAGCAGCTCGACCAGTGGACTAGCGGGAGAGATCCCCTACGAGCAGTACTTC
TRBV30	NA	NA	TRBJ2-5	CAWRGAGRDWFLGTQYF	TGTGCCTGGAGGGGAGCGGGTCGGGACTGGTTCTTAGGGACCCAGTACTTC
TRBV6-1	NA	few	TRBJ1-1	CASSRQVYTEAFF	TGTGCCAGCAGCCGACAGGTATACACTGAAGCTTTCTTT
TRBV9	NA	NA	TRBJ1-1	CASSQWGGMDEAFF	TGTGCCAGCAGCCAGTGGGGGGGCATGGATGAAGCTTTCTTT
TRBV5-1	TRBD1	NA	TRBJ2-6	CASSLETGTGMAGANVLTF	TGCGCCAGCAGCTTGGAAACCGGGACAGGGATGGCTGGGGCCAACGTCCTGACTTTC
TRBV6-1	NA	NA	TRBJ2-1	CASSASGSSPYNEQFF	TGTGCCAGCAGTGCCTCCGGGAGCTCTCCCTACAATGAGCAGTTCTTC
TRBV5-1	NA	NA	TRBJ2-3	CASSLAPGTDTQYF	TGCGCCAGCAGCTTGGCTCCGGGCACAGATACGCAGTATTTT
TRBV2	TRBD1	NA	TRBJ1-2	CASRRDRGPGYTF	TGTGCCAGCAGGAGGGACAGGGGGCCCGGCTACACCTTC
TRBV27	NA	NA	TRBJ1-2	CASSPLTGLANYGYTF	TGTGCCAGCAGTCCCCTCACAGGGCTCGCTAACTATGGCTACACCTTC
TRBV29-1	TRBD1	NA	TRBJ1-6	CSAQTGFNSPLHF	TGCAGCGCACAGACAGGGTTTAATTCACCCCTCCACTTT
TRBV27	NA	once	TRBJ2-7	CASSLFAGTYEQYF	TGTGCCAGCAGTTTATTCGCAGGGACCTACGAGCAGTACTTC
TRBV7-8	NA	NA	TRBJ1-5	CASSHAGDGNQPQHF	TGTGCCAGCAGCCACGCGGGGGATGGGAATCAGCCCCAGCATTTT
TRBV18	TRBD1	NA	TRBJ1-2	CASSGQGDGYTF	TGTGCCAGCTCAGGACAGGGGGATGGCTACACCTTC
TRBV19	TRBD2	NA	TRBJ2-1	CASSIVGLAGSYNEQFF	TGTGCCAGTAGTATAGTTGGACTAGCGGGATCCTACAATGAGCAGTTCTTC
TRBV19	NA	NA	TRBJ2-1	CASSASSSYNEQFF	TGTGCCAGTTCGGCTAGCAGCTCCTACAATGAGCAGTTCTTC
TRBV6-5	NA	NA	TRBJ2-2	CASSYLNTGELFF	TGTGCCAGCAGTTACCTAAACACCGGGGAGCTGTTTTTT
TRBV6-5	TRBD2	few	TRBJ2-5	CASSPRLAGSETQYF	TGTGCCAGCAGTCCACGACTAGCGGGCAGTGAGACCCAGTACTTC
TRBV7-9	NA	once	TRBJ2-2	CASSPTRDTGELFF	TGTGCCAGCAGCCCCACTAGAGACACCGGGGAGCTGTTTTTT
TRBV6-6	TRBD1	NA	TRBJ2-7	CASSGTGGTYEQYF	TGTGCCAGCAGTGGGACAGGGGGAACCTACGAGCAGTACTTC
TRBV2	TRBD1	few	TRBJ2-7	CASRNPLRDRGVEQYF	TGTGCCAGCAGGAACCCCTTACGGGACAGAGGGGTGGAGCAGTACTTC
TRBV18	NA	NA	TRBJ1-5	CASSPPGQPQHF	TGTGCCAGCTCACCACCCGGTCAGCCCCAGCATTTT
TRBV7-8	TRBD1	NA	TRBJ1-4	CASSYTRDRNEKLFF	TGTGCCAGCAGCTATACCAGGGACAGGAATGAAAAACTGTTTTTT
TRBV7-3	NA	NA	TRBJ2-3	CASSLLGDTQYF	TGTGCCAGCAGCTTACTCGGAGATACGCAGTATTTT
TRBV5-5	NA	once	TRBJ2-5	CASSMTGKETQYF	TGTGCCAGCAGTATGACAGGAAAAGAGACCCAGTACTTC
TRBV6-6	NA	NA	TRBJ1-2	CASSITTRNDGYTF	TGTGCCAGCAGTATCACGACACGGAACGACGGCTACACCTTC
TRBV29-1	NA	NA	TRBJ2-5	CSVVEAGRDQETQYF	TGCAGCGTTGTAGAGGCAGGGCGGGATCAAGAGACCCAGTACTTC